This is a list of T cell receptor beta chains from one sample in a study of naive and memory T cell subsets. TCRdb ran MiXCR on the UMI-ligation and nested PCR reads and lists one entry per CDR3 protein. The repertoire holds roughly 140,000 distinct CDR3 sequences, with more than 15% as singletons. Material for sequencing was naive CD4+ T cells from blood. The source is a human donor in good health. CDR3s include the opening cysteine and the closing phenylalanine or tryptophan. A D gene is named only where the DNA matches it firmly. Clone size is given for some rows only: seen once, a few or many times, or a class if the clone is expanded.

TRBJ2-3 | - | few | TRBV5-1 | TGCGCCAGCAGCCAACGCACAGATACGCAGTATTTT | CASSQRTDTQYF
TRBJ2-2 | TRBD2 | few | TRBV20-1 | TGCAGTGCTAGAGGACTAGCGGGTACGACCGGGGAGCTGTTTTTT | CSARGLAGTTGELFF
TRBJ2-7 | - | few | TRBV28 | TGTGCCAGCAGTCACAACTACGAGCAGTACTTC | CASSHNYEQYF
TRBJ2-3 | TRBD2 | - | TRBV20-1 | TGCAGTGCTAGAGAGCCGACTAGCGGGAGAGTTAGCATTGATACGCAGTATTTT | CSAREPTSGRVSIDTQYF
TRBJ2-3 | TRBD1 | - | TRBV24-1 | TGTGCCACCGGAGGGGACAGGGGCCTCACAGATACGCAGTATTTT | CATGGDRGLTDTQYF
TRBJ2-2 | - | few | TRBV2 | TGTGCCAGCAGGGAACAGGGCGGCGGGGAGCTGTTTTTT | CASREQGGGELFF
TRBJ2-1 | - | few | TRBV6-2/TRBV6-3 | TGTGCCAGCAGGACGGGACTCCTGAAAGACAATGAGCAGTTCTTC | CASRTGLLKDNEQFF
TRBJ2-5 | TRBD1 | few | TRBV27 | TGTGCCAGCAGTCCCGGGAAAACAGGGGGCTGGGGTCAAGAGACCCAGTACTTC | CASSPGKTGGWGQETQYF
TRBJ2-1 | - | many | TRBV5-4 | TGTGCCAGCAGCTTTGCGCAGGGATACAATGAGCAGTTCTTC | CASSFAQGYNEQFF
TRBJ2-1 | TRBD2 | - | TRBV30 | TGTGCCTGGCTTGGGACTAGCGGGAGTAATAATGAGCAGTTCTTC | CAWLGTSGSNNEQFF
TRBJ2-1 | - | few | TRBV29-1 | TGCAGCGTTGAAGGCTTCAGCTACAATGAGCAGTTCTTC | CSVEGFSYNEQFF
TRBJ2-2 | TRBD2 | once | TRBV7-9 | TGTGCCACCGCAACCACTAGCGGCGGGGAGCTGTTTTTT | CATATTSGGELFF
TRBJ2-2 | TRBD2 | - | TRBV6-5 | TGTGCCAGCAGCCTGGCGGGAGGGACCGGGGAGCTGTTTTTT | CASSLAGGTGELFF
TRBJ2-2 | - | few | TRBV20-1 | TGCAGTGCTAGAGAGGGGCACGGGGAGCTGTTTTTT | CSAREGHGELFF
TRBJ2-1 | TRBD2 | - | TRBV25-1 | TGTGCCAGCGGGACTAGCGGTAGGGGTGATAATGAGCAGTTCTTC | CASGTSGRGDNEQFF
TRBJ2-2 | TRBD2 | - | TRBV2 | TGTGCCAGCAGGGGGACTAGCGGGACCGGGGAGCTGTTTTTT | CASRGTSGTGELFF
TRBJ2-3 | TRBD2 | - | TRBV7-9 | TGTGCCAGCAGCCCGCAGAGACTAGCGGGAGAGACAGATACGCAGTATTTT | CASSPQRLAGETDTQYF
TRBJ2-2 | TRBD1 | - | TRBV29-1 | TGCGCACTAGACAGGGCGAACACCGGGGAGCTGTTTTTT | CALDRANTGELFF
TRBJ2-5 | TRBD1 | - | TRBV5-1 | TGCGCCAGCAGCTCCTGGGACAGCCAAGAGACCCAGTACTTC | CASSSWDSQETQYF
TRBJ2-3 | TRBD1 | few | TRBV4-2 | TGTGCCAGCAGCCACCTCCCGGGACAGGGACCCCCAGATACGCAGTATTTT | CASSHLPGQGPPDTQYF
TRBJ1-5 | - | - | TRBV12-3/TRBV12-4 | TGTGCCAGCAGCCGTCAGGGAGTCAATCAGCCCCAGCATTTT | CASSRQGVNQPQHF
TRBJ2-5 | - | - | TRBV20-1 | TGCAGTGCTGACGGGACTGAGCAAGAGACCCAGTACTTC | CSADGTEQETQYF
TRBJ2-2 | - | few | TRBV6-5 | TGTGCCAGCAGTTACTCGGAAGGGCTAGCCCGCACCGGGGAGCTGTTTTTT | CASSYSEGLARTGELFF
TRBJ2-1 | - | many | TRBV7-2 | TGTGCCAGCAGCTTCGGGATGAGGACAGTCGCGCTCTTC | CASSFGMRTVALF
TRBJ1-2 | TRBD1 | few | TRBV30 | TGTGCCTGTCGGGACAGCTCCTATGGCTACACCTTC | CACRDSSYGYTF
TRBJ2-3 | TRBD1 | many | TRBV15 | TGTGCCACCAGCGTGGACAGGGCCACAGATACGCAGTATTTT | CATSVDRATDTQYF
TRBJ2-7 | - | few | TRBV5-1 | TGCGCCAGCAGCCGGACCGAATACTACGAGCAGTACTTC | CASSRTEYYEQYF
TRBJ1-4 | - | few | TRBV5-5 | TGTGCCAGCAGCTTGGTGGCAAGTGAAAAACTGTTTTTT | CASSLVASEKLFF
TRBJ2-3 | - | - | TRBV4-3 | TGCGCCAGCAGCCAAGAAATGGATCGGGGCACAGATACGCAGTATTTT | CASSQEMDRGTDTQYF
TRBJ1-2 | - | - | TRBV20-1 | TGCAGTGCTAGAGCCTCTTTCGGCTACACCTTC | CSARASFGYTF
TRBJ2-1 | TRBD2 | few | TRBV2 | TGTGCCAGCAGTCTTCTCGGGAGGATTGATGAGCAGTTCTTC | CASSLLGRIDEQFF
TRBJ2-1 | TRBD2 | - | TRBV7-9 | TGTGCCAGCAGCTGGGGACTAGCTGAGCAGTTCTTC | CASSWGLAEQFF
TRBJ1-1 | - | few | TRBV7-2 | TGTGCCAGCAGCTTAGACGGGAACCCTTTCTTT | CASSLDGNPFF
TRBJ1-2 | TRBD1 | - | TRBV6-5 | TGTGCCAGCAGGGGACAGAACTATGGCTACACCTTC | CASRGQNYGYTF
TRBJ2-7 | - | - | TRBV6-5 | TGTGCCAGCAGTTACGGGGGTCCAGCTTACTACGAGCAGTACTTC | CASSYGGPAYYEQYF
TRBJ2-5 | TRBD2 | - | TRBV25-1 | TGTGCCAGCGAGGTATCGAGACGGGGGGGGACCCAGTACTTC | CASEVSRRGGTQYF
TRBJ1-5 | - | - | TRBV5-5 | TGTGCCAGCAACTCCTTTGGGGATTCGGCTCAGCCCCAGCATTTT | CASNSFGDSAQPQHF
TRBJ2-6 | - | - | TRBV20-1 | TGCAGTGCTAGGGACAGACGAAGCTCTGGGGCCAACGTCCTGACTTTC | CSARDRRSSGANVLTF
TRBJ1-1 | - | - | TRBV12-3/TRBV12-4 | TGTGCCAGCAGTGCCTTCGGGGGTTCTTCTGAAGCTTTCTTT | CASSAFGGSSEAFF
TRBJ2-2 | - | - | TRBV14 | TGTGCCAGCAGCCGAAATACAGTTACTCACACCGGGGAGCTGTTTTTT | CASSRNTVTHTGELFF
TRBJ2-7 | TRBD1 | few | TRBV28 | TGTGCCAGCAGTGCTACTCAGGGGGCGGACGAGCAGTACTTC | CASSATQGADEQYF
TRBJ1-1 | - | few | TRBV28 | TGTGCCAGCAGTTCACCCCAGGGAATGAACACTGAAGCTTTCTTT | CASSSPQGMNTEAFF
TRBJ2-3 | TRBD2 | - | TRBV3-1 | TGTGCCAGCAGCCAAGAAGATCGGCGGACTAGCGAAACAGATACGCAGTATTTT | CASSQEDRRTSETDTQYF
TRBJ1-1 | - | - | TRBV18 | TGTGCCAGCTCCGACCAGGGAGAAAAAGGGGCTTTCTTT | CASSDQGEKGAFF
TRBJ2-1 | - | few | TRBV20-1 | TGCAGTGCCGGGAAACAGATTACCAACAATGAGCAGTTCTTC | CSAGKQITNNEQFF
TRBJ1-1 | - | few | TRBV2 | TGTGCCAGCAGGTCGTTGTATGGGAGGACTGAAGCTTTCTTT | CASRSLYGRTEAFF
TRBJ2-1 | - | many | TRBV25-1 | TGTGCCAGCAGCCCCTCCCCGGGACCAGCCGACAATGAGCAGTTCTTC | CASSPSPGPADNEQFF
TRBJ2-1 | TRBD2 | many | TRBV13 | TGTGCCAGCAGCCACTACGAATTTTTGGGACTAGCGGGAGGAAGGCCCCCTTACAATGAGCAGTTCTTC | CASSHYEFLGLAGGRPPYNEQFF
TRBJ1-2 | - | - | TRBV29-1 | TGCAGCGTTGAGGGGGGGCGCTATGGCTACACCTTC | CSVEGGRYGYTF
TRBJ1-3 | TRBD1 | - | TRBV6-5 | TGTGCCAGCAGCCGAGGGACAGGTGACTCTGGAAACACCATATATTTT | CASSRGTGDSGNTIYF
TRBJ1-4 | TRBD1 | - | TRBV5-1 | TGCGCCAGCAGCCCAACCGGGACAGGGAATGAAAAACTGTTTTTT | CASSPTGTGNEKLFF
TRBJ2-5 | TRBD1 | - | TRBV27 | TGTGCCAGCAGTTCATGGGACAGGGAGGAGACCCCGTACTTC | CASSSWDREETPYF